This T cell receptor (beta chain) is from a study of blood T cells in healthy people across ages. Whole-study findings and limits: Both higher diversity and more naive CD4+ cells marked long-lived donors when set against aged donors. Diversity figures based on one million T cells were deemed too low.

A second roughly 6 to 12 cycle PCR used barcoded and J-beta primers. TCRdb redid the calling of the 5' RACE reads with MiXCR, one entry per CDR3 protein. The data hold 650,000 to 1,000,000 distinct CDR3 sequences, with roughly 34% observed a single time. Healthy Caucasian individuals from Russia aged about 6 to 100 served as donors. V was shortened by 3 bases and J by 7 bases, with 15 bases between the two germline ends. The germline gives CDR1 MNHEY, CDR2 SMNVEV (reference sequence). This CDR3 has 14 residues. At least ten counts were recorded for this clonotype. Its specificity is not known. This chain connects TRBV27 to TRBJ1-2; D is unresolved. Sequences were obtained from blood. The TCR originated in a young man in good health. The CDR3 DNA sequence: TGTGCCAGCAGTTTGTCCGGCGGGAGCGGTGGCTACACCTTC. This translates into CASSLSGGSGGYTF.